This is a list of T cell receptor beta chains from one sample in a study of read filtering for tumor transcriptome and immune sequencing. TCRdb fed the reads into MiXCR, producing one record per CDR3 protein. The table has about 46,000 distinct CDR3 sequences, 15% to 20% seen once. Sequencing used a population of CD138-negative cells sorted from bone marrow. These receptors were taken from a donor aged 40 or older with multiple myeloma. Each CDR3 is given with its conserved first and last residue. The D gene is left open where the match is weak.

d_call: -
v_call: TRBV28
cdr3_aa: CASSLTGEVSYNEQFF

d_call: -
v_call: TRBV4-3
cdr3_aa: CASSQAWGALEETQYF

d_call: TRBD2
v_call: TRBV5-1
cdr3_aa: CASGALAGAQGTQYF

d_call: TRBD1
v_call: TRBV7-6
cdr3_aa: CASSERQGAVTGELFF

d_call: -
v_call: TRBV25-1
cdr3_aa: CASIGRSYEQYF

d_call: TRBD2
v_call: TRBV7-2
cdr3_aa: CASRKGLAGYLDTQYF

d_call: -
v_call: TRBV5-1
cdr3_aa: CASSLGGSGNQPQHF

d_call: TRBD2
v_call: TRBV12-3/TRBV12-4
cdr3_aa: CASSSQAGARALFF

d_call: -
v_call: TRBV5-4
cdr3_aa: CASSLAASEYNEQFF

d_call: -
v_call: TRBV29-1
cdr3_aa: CSVFSGDGSYEQYF

d_call: TRBD2
v_call: TRBV28
cdr3_aa: CATFGPSGTYEQYF

d_call: -
v_call: TRBV6-5
cdr3_aa: CASSRAGVSNQPQHF

d_call: -
v_call: TRBV28
cdr3_aa: CAGTRGDFYNEQFF

d_call: -
v_call: TRBV7-2
cdr3_aa: CASSHFNQDNGQFF

d_call: -
v_call: TRBV28
cdr3_aa: CASIGAEVPGANVLTF